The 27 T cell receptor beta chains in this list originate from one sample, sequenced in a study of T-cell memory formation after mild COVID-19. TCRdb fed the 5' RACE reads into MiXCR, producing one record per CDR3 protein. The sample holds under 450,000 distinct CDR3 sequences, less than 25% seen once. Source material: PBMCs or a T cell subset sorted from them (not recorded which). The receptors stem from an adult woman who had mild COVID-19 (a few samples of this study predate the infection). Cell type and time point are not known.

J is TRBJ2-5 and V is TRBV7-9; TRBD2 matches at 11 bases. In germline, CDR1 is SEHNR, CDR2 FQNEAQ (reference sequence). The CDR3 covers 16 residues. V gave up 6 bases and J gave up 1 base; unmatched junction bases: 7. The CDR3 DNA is TGTGCCAGCAGACCAGGGACTAGCGGATTCCAAGAGACCCAGTACTTC. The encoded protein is CASRPGTSGFQETQYF.

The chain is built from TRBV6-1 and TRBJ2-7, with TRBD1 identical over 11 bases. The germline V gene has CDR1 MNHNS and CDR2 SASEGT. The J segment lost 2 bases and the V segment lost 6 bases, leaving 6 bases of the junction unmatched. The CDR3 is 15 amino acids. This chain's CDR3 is CASSDGTGGTYEQYF. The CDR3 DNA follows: TGTGCCAGCAGCGATGGGACAGGGGGAACCTACGAGCAGTACTTC.

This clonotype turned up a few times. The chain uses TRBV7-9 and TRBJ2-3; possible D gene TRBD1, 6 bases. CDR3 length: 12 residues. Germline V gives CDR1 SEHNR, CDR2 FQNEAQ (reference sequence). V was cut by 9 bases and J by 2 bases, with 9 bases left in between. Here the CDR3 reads CASGQITDTQYF. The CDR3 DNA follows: TGTGCCAGTGGACAGATCACAGATACGCAGTATTTT.

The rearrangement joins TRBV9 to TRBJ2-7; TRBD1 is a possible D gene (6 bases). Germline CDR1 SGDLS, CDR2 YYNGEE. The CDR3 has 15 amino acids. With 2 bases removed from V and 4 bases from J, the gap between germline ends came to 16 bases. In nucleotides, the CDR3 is TGTGCCAGCAGCGTCCGCAGTGGGGACACTTACGAGCAGTACTTC. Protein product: CASSVRSGDTYEQYF.

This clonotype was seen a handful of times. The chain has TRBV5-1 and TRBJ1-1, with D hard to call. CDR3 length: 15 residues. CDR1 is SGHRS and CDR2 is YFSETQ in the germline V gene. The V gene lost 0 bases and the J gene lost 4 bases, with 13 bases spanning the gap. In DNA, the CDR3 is TGCGCCAGCAGCTTGGCCCAGACGGCCACCACTGAAGCTTTCTTT. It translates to CASSLAQTATTEAFF.

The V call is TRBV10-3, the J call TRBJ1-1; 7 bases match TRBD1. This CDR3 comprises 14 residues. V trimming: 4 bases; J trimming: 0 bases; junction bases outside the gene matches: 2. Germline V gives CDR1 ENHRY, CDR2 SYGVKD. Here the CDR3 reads CAISAGQLNTEAFF. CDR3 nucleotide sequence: TGTGCCATCAGTGCGGGACAGCTGAACACTGAAGCTTTCTTT.

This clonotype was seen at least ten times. Written as DNA, the CDR3 is TGTGCCAGCAGCTCCGGCCGGGAGGCCGAGCAGTACTTC. Protein: CASSSGREAEQYF. The genes are TRBV7-2 and TRBJ2-7; 7 bases line up with TRBD2. With 4 bases clipped from V and 6 bases from J, the junction kept 6 bases outside the gene matches. This CDR3 is built from 13 residues. The germline gives CDR1 SGHTA, CDR2 FQGNSA.

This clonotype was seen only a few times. This chain's CDR3 is CASSLIRQSTDTQYF. The CDR3 DNA follows: TGTGCCAGCAGCTTAATACGGCAGAGCACAGATACGCAGTATTTT. The chain uses TRBV7-8 and TRBJ2-3; D not resolved. The CDR3 sequence is 15 residues long. Germline V gene sequence: CDR1 SGHVS, CDR2 FQNEAQ. The V and J ends lost 2 bases and 0 bases respectively, with 9 bases between them.

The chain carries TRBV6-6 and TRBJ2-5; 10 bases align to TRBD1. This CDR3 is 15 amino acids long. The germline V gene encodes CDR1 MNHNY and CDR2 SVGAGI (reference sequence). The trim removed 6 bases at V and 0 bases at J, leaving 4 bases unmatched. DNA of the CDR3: TGTGCCAGCAGAACGGGACAGGGGTACCAAGAGACCCAGTACTTC. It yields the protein CASRTGQGYQETQYF.

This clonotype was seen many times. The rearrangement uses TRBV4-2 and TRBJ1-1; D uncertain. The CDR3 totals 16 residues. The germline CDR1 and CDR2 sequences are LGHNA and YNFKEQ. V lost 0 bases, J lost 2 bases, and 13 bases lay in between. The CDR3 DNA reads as TGTGCCAGCAGCCAAGATTGGTCAAGCCTAAACACTGAAGCTTTCTTT. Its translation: CASSQDWSSLNTEAFF.

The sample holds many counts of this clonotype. CDR3 protein: CASSVGTTLETQYF. In nucleotides, the CDR3 is TGTGCCAGCAGCGTCGGGACTACCTTGGAGACCCAGTACTTC. V and J are TRBV9 and TRBJ2-5, with TRBD2 matching 7 bases. Germline V lookup: CDR1 SGDLS, CDR2 YYNGEE. Unmatched junction bases numbered 6, after V lost 2 bases and J lost 5 bases. The CDR3 contains 14 residues.

The CDR3 coding sequence is TGCGCCAGCAGTGGGGGACAGGGAAAAGGAGAAGCTTTCTTT. As protein: CASSGGQGKGEAFF. This chain uses TRBV5-1 with TRBJ1-1; 9 nucleotides align to TRBD1. The germline V gene has CDR1 SGHRS and CDR2 YFSETQ. This CDR3 comprises 14 residues. V dropped 5 bases and J dropped 8; count of bases not matched to a gene: 10.

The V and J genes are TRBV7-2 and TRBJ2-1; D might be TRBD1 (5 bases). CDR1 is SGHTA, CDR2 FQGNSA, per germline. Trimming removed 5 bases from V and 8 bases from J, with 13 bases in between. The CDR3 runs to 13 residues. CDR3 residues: CASSPSTGHEQFF. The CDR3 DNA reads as TGTGCCAGCAGCCCCTCAACAGGCCATGAGCAGTTCTTC. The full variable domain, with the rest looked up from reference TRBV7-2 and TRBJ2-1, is GAGVSQSPSNKVTEKGKDVELRCDPISGHTALYWYRQSLGQGLEFLIYFQGNSAPDKSGLPSDRFSAERTGGSVSTLTIQRTQQEDSAVYLCASSPSTGHEQFFGPGTRLTVL.

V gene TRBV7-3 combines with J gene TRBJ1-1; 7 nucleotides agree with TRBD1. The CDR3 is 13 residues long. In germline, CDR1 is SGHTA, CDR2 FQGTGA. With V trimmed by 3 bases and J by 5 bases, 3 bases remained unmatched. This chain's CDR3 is CASSFTGVTEAFF. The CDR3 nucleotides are TGTGCCAGCAGCTTTACAGGGGTTACTGAAGCTTTCTTT.

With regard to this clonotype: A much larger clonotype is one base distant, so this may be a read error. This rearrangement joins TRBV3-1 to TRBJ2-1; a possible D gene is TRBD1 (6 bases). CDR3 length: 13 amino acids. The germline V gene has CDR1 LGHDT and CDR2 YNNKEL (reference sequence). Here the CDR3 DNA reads TGTGCCAGCAGCCCGGACAGTCGTCATGAGCAGGTCTTC. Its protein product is CASSPDSRHEQVF.

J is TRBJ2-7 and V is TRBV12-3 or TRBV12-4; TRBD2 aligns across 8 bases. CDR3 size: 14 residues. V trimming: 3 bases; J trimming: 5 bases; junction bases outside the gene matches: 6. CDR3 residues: CASSLSGSRHEQYF. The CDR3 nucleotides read TGTGCCAGCAGTTTGAGCGGGAGTCGCCACGAGCAGTACTTC.

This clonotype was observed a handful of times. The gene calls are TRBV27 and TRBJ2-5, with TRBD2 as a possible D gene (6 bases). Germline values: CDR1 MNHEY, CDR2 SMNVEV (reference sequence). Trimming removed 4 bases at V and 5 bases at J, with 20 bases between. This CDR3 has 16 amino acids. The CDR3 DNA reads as TGTGCCAGCAGTTCACCGGGAGAAGGGGCCCGGGAGACCCAGTACTTC. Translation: CASSSPGEGARETQYF.

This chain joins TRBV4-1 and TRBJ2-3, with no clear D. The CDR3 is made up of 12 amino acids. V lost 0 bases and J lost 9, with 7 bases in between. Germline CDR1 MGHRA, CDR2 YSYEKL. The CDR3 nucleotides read TGCGCCAGCAGCCAAGAAGTGGGGACGCAGTATTTT. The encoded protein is CASSQEVGTQYF.

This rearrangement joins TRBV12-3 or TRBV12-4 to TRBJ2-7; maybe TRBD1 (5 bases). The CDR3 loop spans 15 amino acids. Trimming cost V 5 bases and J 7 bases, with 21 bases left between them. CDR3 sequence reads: CASSPSGFGAREQYF. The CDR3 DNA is TGTGCCAGCAGTCCCTCCGGTTTTGGGGCGCGGGAGCAGTACTTC.

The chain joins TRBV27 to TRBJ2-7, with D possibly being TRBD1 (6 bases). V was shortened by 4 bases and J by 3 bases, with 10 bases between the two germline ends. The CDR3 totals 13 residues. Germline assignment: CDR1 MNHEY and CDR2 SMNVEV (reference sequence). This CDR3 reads CASSWGPIYEQYF. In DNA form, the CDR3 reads TGTGCCAGCAGTTGGGGGCCAATCTACGAGCAGTACTTC.

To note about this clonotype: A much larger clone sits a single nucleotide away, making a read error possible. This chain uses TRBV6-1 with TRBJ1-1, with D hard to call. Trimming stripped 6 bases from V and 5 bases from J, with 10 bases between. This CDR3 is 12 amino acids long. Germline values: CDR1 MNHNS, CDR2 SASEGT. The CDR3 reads CASRLGRTEAFF. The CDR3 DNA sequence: TGTGCCAGCAGATTAGGGAGGACTGAAGCTTTCTTT.

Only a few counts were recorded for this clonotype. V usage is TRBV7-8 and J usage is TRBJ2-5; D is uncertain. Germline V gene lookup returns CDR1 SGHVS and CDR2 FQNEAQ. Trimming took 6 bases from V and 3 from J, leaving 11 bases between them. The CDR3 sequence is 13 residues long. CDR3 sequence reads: CASSREKKETQYF. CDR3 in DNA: TGTGCCAGCAGTCGTGAAAAAAAAGAGACCCAGTACTTC.

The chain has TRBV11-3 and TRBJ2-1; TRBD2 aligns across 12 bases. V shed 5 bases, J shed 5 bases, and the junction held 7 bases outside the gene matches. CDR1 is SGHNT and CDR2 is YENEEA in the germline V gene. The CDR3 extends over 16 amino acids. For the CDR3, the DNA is TGTGCCAGCAGCGCCTCTAGCGGGGGGGCAAACAATGAGCAGTTCTTC. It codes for CASSASSGGANNEQFF.

The CDR3 DNA sequence: TGTGCCACCAGTGAACCCGGGACAGGTGGGACTAGCGGCTACAATGAGCAGTTCTTC. Translation gives CATSEPGTGGTSGYNEQFF. The gene calls are TRBV24-1 and TRBJ2-1; the match to TRBD2 covers 11 bases. J was trimmed by 3 bases and V by 4 bases; bases with no gene match: 13. Germline V CDR1 and CDR2: KGHDR, SFDVKD. CDR3 length: 19 residues.

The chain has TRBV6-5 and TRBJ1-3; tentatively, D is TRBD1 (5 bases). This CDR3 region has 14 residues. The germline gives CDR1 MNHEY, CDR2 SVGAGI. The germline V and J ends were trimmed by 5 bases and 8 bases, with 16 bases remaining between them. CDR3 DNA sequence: TGTGCCAGCAGTCCTCGGGGGGGGGGAGACACCATATATTTT. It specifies CASSPRGGGDTIYF.

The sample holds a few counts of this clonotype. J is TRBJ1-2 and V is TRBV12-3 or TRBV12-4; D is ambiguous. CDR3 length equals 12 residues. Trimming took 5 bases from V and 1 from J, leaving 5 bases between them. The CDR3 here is CASSPVNYGYTF. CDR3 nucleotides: TGTGCCAGCAGTCCGGTTAACTATGGCTACACCTTC.

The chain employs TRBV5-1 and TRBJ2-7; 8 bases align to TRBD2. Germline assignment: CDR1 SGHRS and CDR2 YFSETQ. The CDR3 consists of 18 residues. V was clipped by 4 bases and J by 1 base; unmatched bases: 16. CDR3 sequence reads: CASSLTQSGGRYSYEQYF. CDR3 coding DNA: TGCGCCAGCAGCCTCACACAGAGCGGGGGACGTTATTCCTACGAGCAGTACTTC.